This T cell receptor (beta chain) is from a study of blood T cell repertoires in COVID-19. At the level of the study: The origin of the acute and convalescent COVID-19 samples was the United States, Italy and Spain. The analysed material was cDNA or gDNA that came from T cells, B-cell-depleted T cells, or PBMCs.

Per the germline V gene, CDR1 is SNHLY and CDR2 is FYNNEI. CDR3 length: 15 residues. V gave up 5 bases and J gave up 9 bases; unmatched junction bases: 8. Study processing details: By means of reference gene primer amplification, nucleated cell counts were estimated. Libraries were prepared by immunoSEQ multiplex PCR; TCRdb keeps only in-frame clonotypes and omits some of them. Clonal size and the V and J genes are those of that table, whereas D and trimming came from the DNA. This table holds 180,000 or so clones, roughly 82% found once. Sequenced input: peripheral blood. V is TRBV2 and J is TRBJ2-1; 12 positions match TRBD2. This sequence was found in a woman in her 70s with acute or convalescent COVID-19. For the CDR3, the DNA is TGTGCCAGCAGTCGACTAGCGGGAGCAGGGAGTGAGCAGTTCTTC. Translated: CASSRLAGAGSEQFF.